These 27 T cell receptor beta chains were sequenced from one sample in a study of blood T cell repertoires in COVID-19. TCRdb's copy holds only in-frame clones and misses some; the assay was immunoSEQ multiplex PCR. The table shows 200,000 to 250,000 clones, with under 90% occurring only once. The sequenced material came from peripheral blood. The receptors shown here come from an elderly woman with COVID-19, enrolled during active disease.

For the CDR3, the DNA is TGTGCCAGCAGCGCCGACGGAGGGAAGGGGGGGGCTTTCTTT. Amino acid sequence: CASSADGGKGGAFF. The chain is built from TRBV9 and TRBJ1-1; TRBD1 might be the D (6 bases). Trimming pared 3 bases from V and 11 bases from J, leaving 20 bases between. Germline loops: CDR1 SGDLS, CDR2 YYNGEE. This CDR3 region has 14 residues.

V and J are TRBV4-2 and TRBJ2-7; the match to TRBD2 covers 11 bases. This CDR3 is 16 amino acids long. With V trimmed by 7 bases and J by 4 bases, 12 bases remained unmatched. Germline-derived CDR1 and CDR2 are LGHNA and YNFKEQ. The CDR3 DNA reads as TGTGCCAGCACCTTGACTAGCGGGATTCCCCCTTACGAGCAGTACTTC. Translated: CASTLTSGIPPYEQYF.

The CDR3 nucleotides are TGTGCCAGCAGTTACATGGGGGGGCCTTGGGATGAGCAGTTCTTC. It codes for CASSYMGGPWDEQFF. The chain employs TRBV6-2 or TRBV6-3 and TRBJ2-1; D perhaps matches TRBD2 (7 bases). The CDR3 consists of 15 residues. V was pared by 2 bases and J by 8 bases, with 16 bases between. Looked up from germline, CDR1 is MNHEY and CDR2 is SVGEGT.

This clone was seen once. J is TRBJ2-7 and V is TRBV18, with 11 nucleotides matching TRBD2. This CDR3 contains 14 residues. V lost 6 bases to trimming and J lost 6 bases; unmatched junction nucleotides: 7. In germline, CDR1 is KGHSH, CDR2 LQKENI. The CDR3 DNA is TGTGCCAGCTCGCATAGCGGGAGGGCCTTCGAGCAGTACTTC. This codes for CASSHSGRAFEQYF.

The CDR3 is CASSVVPTGTGEQYF. CDR3 sequence (DNA): TGTGCCAGCAGCGTAGTCCCAACAGGGACCGGCGAGCAGTACTTC. The genes are TRBV9 and TRBJ2-7, with D perhaps matching TRBD1 (6 bases). Per germline, CDR1 SGDLS and CDR2 YYNGEE. With 0 bases removed from V and 6 bases from J, the gap between germline ends came to 16 bases. This CDR3 is 15 amino acids long.

The gene calls are TRBV6-1 and TRBJ2-2; TRBD2 aligns across 7 bases. The junction had 13 bases not matched to a gene; V was cut back by 2 bases and J by 4 bases. Germline values: CDR1 MNHNS, CDR2 SASEGT. The CDR3 is 18 residues long. CDR3 amino acids: CASSEMSGGLRSTGELFF. For the CDR3, the DNA is TGTGCCAGCAGTGAAATGTCGGGAGGACTAAGGAGCACCGGGGAGCTGTTTTTT.

The chain recombines TRBV9 with TRBJ1-3; possibly TRBD1 for D (5 bases). The CDR3 spans 15 residues. Trimming left V 2 bases short and J 0 bases short, with 9 bases between. Germline V CDR1 and CDR2: SGDLS, YYNGEE. CDR3 nucleotide sequence: TGTGCCAGCAGCGTCCAGGGCCTCTCTGGAAACACCATATATTTT. Its translation is CASSVQGLSGNTIYF.

The V call is TRBV6-1, the J call TRBJ1-2; no clear D gene. Trimming removed 1 base at V and 4 bases at J, with 13 bases between. CDR1 MNHNS and CDR2 SASEGT come from the germline V gene. The CDR3 contains 15 residues. Here the CDR3 DNA reads TGTGCCAGCAGTGAAGGACCGGCAGCGGGCTATGGCTACACCTTC. Translated, it gives CASSEGPAAGYGYTF.

This clone was detected a few times. J is TRBJ2-5 and V is TRBV6-6; D is unclear. V was pared by 5 bases and J by 3 bases, with 10 bases between. Germline-derived CDR1 and CDR2 are MNHNY and SVGAGI (reference sequence). The CDR3 spans 13 residues. The CDR3 coding sequence is TGTGCCAGCAGTCCCCCGGCGGAAGAGACCCAGTACTTC. It is translated as CASSPPAEETQYF.

The CDR3 DNA reads TGTGCCAGCTCTACAGGGTCCGGAAACACCATATATTTT. As protein: CASSTGSGNTIYF. The V and J genes are TRBV9 and TRBJ1-3; weak D call: TRBD1 (6 bases). V lost 7 bases and J lost 4, with 12 bases in between. This CDR3 is built from 13 residues. Germline CDR1 SGDLS, CDR2 YYNGEE.

A few counts support this clone. This chain links TRBV5-1 with TRBJ1-1; D is possibly TRBD1 (5 bases). This CDR3 contains 14 residues. CDR1 is SGHRS, CDR2 YFSETQ, per germline. V was shortened by 4 bases and J by 1 base, with 11 bases between the two germline ends. The CDR3 region is CASSRGSQNTEAFF. DNA of the CDR3: TGCGCCAGCAGCCGGGGGTCCCAGAACACTGAAGCTTTCTTT.

The genes are TRBV9 and TRBJ1-4; no clear D gene. Germline V gene data show CDR1 as SGDLS and CDR2 as YYNGEE. V gave up 0 bases and J gave up 10 bases, with 16 bases separating them. The CDR3 contains 15 residues. CDR3 DNA: TGTGCCAGCAGCGTAGATGGTCGAGGCGAGGGAAAACTGTTTTTT. Amino acids: CASSVDGRGEGKLFF.

The chain joins TRBV7-9 to TRBJ2-1; D gene unclear. The CDR3 is 14 residues long. The ends were cut back, 0 bases at V and 0 bases at J, with 3 bases in the middle. Germline V gene lookup returns CDR1 SEHNR and CDR2 FQNEAQ (reference sequence). CDR3 in amino acids: CASSLASSYNEQFF. For the CDR3, the DNA is TGTGCCAGCAGCTTAGCCAGCTCCTACAATGAGCAGTTCTTC.

This clone was counted once. V is TRBV7-3 and J is TRBJ2-5, with 8 bases aligning to TRBD2. V lost 5 bases, J lost 3 bases, and 2 bases stayed unmatched. CDR3 length: 13 amino acids. In germline, CDR1 is SGHTA, CDR2 FQGTGA. CDR3 sequence reads: CASSQLAEETQYF. In DNA, the CDR3 is TGTGCCAGCAGCCAACTAGCGGAAGAGACCCAGTACTTC.

The chain couples TRBV6-2 or TRBV6-3 to TRBJ1-1; a possible D gene is TRBD1 (5 bases). V was trimmed by 7 bases and J by 4 bases, leaving 16 bases between them. Germline loops: CDR1 MNHEY, CDR2 SVGEGT. The CDR3 has 14 residues. This CDR3 reads CASTPLGGTTEAFF. CDR3 DNA: TGTGCCAGCACCCCGCTGGGGGGGACCACTGAAGCTTTCTTT.

The chain uses TRBV5-1 and TRBJ1-1; TRBD1 matches 9 bases. This CDR3 comprises 14 residues. V lost 3 bases and J lost 5; bases outside the gene matches: 5. The germline V gene has CDR1 SGHRS and CDR2 YFSETQ. Written as DNA, the CDR3 is TGCGCCAGCAGCTGGGGACAGGGAGGTACTGAAGCTTTCTTT. Its translation: CASSWGQGGTEAFF.

The chain couples TRBV6-6 to TRBJ1-1, with 8 bases fitting TRBD1. Germline assignment: CDR1 MNHNY and CDR2 SVGAGI (reference sequence). With V trimmed by 2 bases and J by 8 bases, 7 bases remained unmatched. The CDR3 is made up of 14 amino acids. The DNA of the CDR3 is TGTGCCAGCAGTTACCCAGGGGGCTCAGGGGAAGCTTTCTTT. Translated, it gives CASSYPGGSGEAFF.

This chain joins TRBV7-9 and TRBJ2-5; 8 nucleotides agree with TRBD1. With V trimmed by 7 bases and J by 4 bases, 11 bases remained unmatched. The germline V gene has CDR1 SEHNR and CDR2 FQNEAQ (reference sequence). The CDR3 runs 15 residues. The CDR3 here is CASTKMDRAPETQYF. The CDR3 region has the DNA TGTGCCAGCACCAAAATGGACAGGGCCCCAGAGACCCAGTACTTC.

The chain employs TRBV5-1 and TRBJ2-3; 9 nucleotides agree with TRBD2. Germline trimming cut 0 bases from V and 3 bases from J; bases unmatched to any gene: 8. This CDR3 region has 17 residues. CDR1 and CDR2 (germline): SGHRS, YFSETQ. The CDR3 sequence is CASSLGLPSGDTDTQYF. The CDR3 nucleotides read TGCGCCAGCAGCTTGGGGTTACCTAGCGGGGATACAGATACGCAGTATTTT.

The chain employs TRBV5-4 and TRBJ2-7; TRBD1 aligns across 9 bases. V trimming: 4 bases; J trimming: 4 bases; junction bases outside the gene matches: 9. CDR1 and CDR2 from the germline V gene are SGHNT and YYREEE (reference sequence). The CDR3 has 15 amino acids. The CDR3 DNA reads TGTGCCAGCAGCAGAAACAGGGGGCGCGGATACGAGCAGTACTTC. Translating it yields CASSRNRGRGYEQYF. The variable domain in full, with the rest retrieved from reference TRBV5-4 and TRBJ2-7, is ETGVTQSPTHLIKTRGQQVTLRCSSQSGHNTVSWYQQALGQGPQFIFQYYREEENGRGNFPPRFSGLQFPNYSSELNVNALELDDSALYLCASSRNRGRGYEQYFGPGTRLTVT.

The rearrangement uses TRBV5-1 and TRBJ2-1; D call uncertain. With 5 bases removed from V and 5 bases from J, the gap between germline ends came to 14 bases. The CDR3 consists of 14 residues. Germline assignment: CDR1 SGHRS and CDR2 YFSETQ. The CDR3 DNA follows: TGCGCCAGCAGAAGGCGGCAACCTAACAATGAGCAGTTCTTC. Its protein product is CASRRRQPNNEQFF.

This clone appeared once. The chain has TRBV6-5 and TRBJ2-7; TRBD2 might be the D (5 bases). Germline assignment: CDR1 MNHEY and CDR2 SVGAGI. The CDR3 extends over 13 amino acids. Trimming removed 8 bases from V and 8 bases from J, with 19 bases in between. The CDR3 region is CASHTGPASKQYF. The DNA for the CDR3 is TGTGCCAGCCATACCGGACCCGCTAGCAAGCAGTACTTC.

This clone was observed a single time. The rearrangement links TRBV5-4 to TRBJ2-1; possibly TRBD2 for D (6 bases). The CDR3 is 15 amino acids. Germline CDR1 is SGHNT and CDR2 is YYREEE (reference sequence). V dropped 3 bases and J dropped 5 bases, with 15 bases sitting between them. CDR3 in DNA: TGTGCCAGCAGCTCGGGCCGGGACTGGCACAATGAGCAGTTCTTC. Protein sequence: CASSSGRDWHNEQFF.

This clone is a singleton in its sample. The chain joins TRBV5-8 to TRBJ2-1, with D perhaps matching TRBD2 (6 bases). The germline V gene has CDR1 SGHTS and CDR2 YDEGEE. The CDR3 loop spans 17 amino acids. Trimming took 4 bases from V and 10 from J, leaving 27 bases between them. As DNA, the CDR3 is TGTGCCAGCAGCCCCAGACTAAGCGGGTCTCTACAATACGAGCAGTTCTTC. This encodes CASSPRLSGSLQYEQFF.

The chain joins TRBV5-1 to TRBJ2-1; 7 bases map to TRBD1. V dropped 0 bases and J dropped 5; count of bases not matched to a gene: 8. This CDR3 contains 16 residues. Germline CDR1 is SGHRS and CDR2 is YFSETQ. The CDR3 sequence: CASSLDRGGVDNEQFF. The CDR3 DNA follows: TGCGCCAGCAGCTTGGACAGGGGCGGTGTGGACAATGAGCAGTTCTTC.

J is TRBJ1-6 and V is TRBV2; TRBD1 matches at 8 bases. The CDR3 is 15 amino acids. V lost 6 bases to trimming and J lost 9 bases; unmatched junction nucleotides: 10. Germline V gives CDR1 SNHLY, CDR2 FYNNEI. Written as DNA, the CDR3 is TGTGCCAGCAGCGGGGACAGGTTCGGGTTTTCACCCCTCCACTTT. Translating it yields CASSGDRFGFSPLHF.

The chain employs TRBV20-1 and TRBJ2-5, with D perhaps TRBD2 (6 bases). Trimming took 7 bases from V and 2 from J, leaving 8 bases between them. The germline CDR1 and CDR2 sequences are DFQATT and SNEGSKA (reference sequence). The CDR3 has 11 amino acids. CDR3 nucleotides: TGCAGTGTTGGGGGGCAAGAGACCCAGTACTTC. It codes for CSVGGQETQYF.